Below are 8 T cell receptor beta chains sequenced from a single sample in a study of neurological immune-mediated disorders (dated by TCRdb to about 2019). The protocol used for the library was 5' RACE. These reads were obtained on an Illumina HiSeq 2500. Through fastp at Q25 and MiXCR, TCRdb rebuilt clones from the public reads, retaining in-frame beta chains. One record per CDR3 amino acid sequence lists the most common genes and DNA. Across this sample there are 65,000 to 80,000 distinct CDR3 sequences, with 17% seen only once. Together, the top ten hold over 15% of the sample. Source material: PBMCs. Every receptor here comes from a woman in her thirties or forties in good health.

This clonotype was detected ten times or more. CDR3 DNA: TGCAGCGTTAGCCAGGGGGCGTTTGCAGATACGCAGTATTTT. Residues: CSVSQGAFADTQYF. The chain combines TRBV29-1 with TRBJ2-3, with 8 nucleotides matching TRBD1. Trimming took 5 bases from V and 4 from J; bases not matched to a gene: 8. The CDR3 sequence is 14 residues long. Germline V gene sequence: CDR1 SQVTM, CDR2 ANQGSEA.

The rearrangement uses TRBV27 and TRBJ2-2; no definite D call. This CDR3 is built from 13 residues. Trimming cost V 4 bases and J 0 bases, with 3 bases left between them. Germline V lookup: CDR1 MNHEY, CDR2 SMNVEV (reference sequence). The CDR3 here is CASSWPNTGELFF. CDR3 nucleotides: TGTGCCAGCAGTTGGCCGAACACCGGGGAGCTGTTTTTT.

This clonotype occurred many times. The chain employs TRBV20-1 and TRBJ2-1; no firm D call. Trimming left V 6 bases short and J 9 bases short, with 15 bases between. The germline V gene encodes CDR1 DFQATT and CDR2 SNEGSKA (reference sequence). The CDR3 sequence is 12 residues long. The CDR3, as DNA: TGCAGTGCCGAACCAAGTCCAAGTGAGCAGTTCTTC. It specifies CSAEPSPSEQFF.

Ten or more counts support this clonotype. V is TRBV6-1 and J is TRBJ1-5; maybe TRBD1 (5 bases). The CDR3 is made up of 12 amino acids. Trimming took off 8 bases at V and 7 bases at J, with 12 bases between the two ends. Germline-derived CDR1 and CDR2 are MNHNS and SASEGT. CDR3 in DNA: TGTGCCAGCCGACAGTATTTGCAGCCCCAGCATTTT. Translation gives CASRQYLQPQHF.

This clonotype was counted a few times. The chain is built from TRBV7-9 and TRBJ2-6; 12 bases line up with TRBD2. J lost 0 bases, V lost 5 bases, and 11 bases had no gene match. The germline V gene encodes CDR1 SEHNR and CDR2 FQNEAQ (reference sequence). This CDR3 has 20 residues. CDR3 residues: CASSIHSGLAGNSGANVLTF. The CDR3 DNA sequence: TGTGCCAGCAGCATCCACTCTGGACTAGCGGGGAACTCTGGGGCCAACGTCCTGACTTTC.

The chain couples TRBV7-2 to TRBJ2-1; 10 bases align to TRBD2. V shed 6 bases, J shed 10 bases, and the junction held 12 bases outside the gene matches. This CDR3 contains 15 residues. Germline CDR1 is SGHTA and CDR2 is FQGNSA. The CDR3 nucleotides are TGTGCCAGCAGTCCAGAAACTAGCGGGGTACGAGAGCAGTTCTTC. The encoded protein is CASSPETSGVREQFF.

Ten or more counts support this clonotype. The rearrangement joins TRBV20-1 to TRBJ1-4; no firm D call. CDR3 size: 16 residues. The germline V and J ends were trimmed by 0 bases and 8 bases, with 19 bases remaining between them. CDR1 and CDR2 (germline): DFQATT, SNEGSKA (reference sequence). The CDR3 DNA follows: TGCAGTGCTAGAGAGTTTGGTAGGACGTTCGGAGAAAAACTGTTTTTT. It codes for CSAREFGRTFGEKLFF.

At least ten counts were recorded for this clonotype. The chain recombines TRBV3-1 with TRBJ1-2; no definite D call. Germline V gene data show CDR1 as LGHDT and CDR2 as YNNKEL (reference sequence). This CDR3 spans 15 amino acids. Trimming removed 1 base from V and 4 bases from J, with 13 bases in between. CDR3 residues: CASSQVTSASYGYTF. The CDR3 coding sequence is TGTGCCAGCAGCCAAGTTACGTCAGCGTCCTATGGCTACACCTTC. The complete variable domain, with remaining parts taken from reference TRBV3-1 and TRBJ1-2, reads DTAVSQTPKYLVTQMGNDKSIKCEQNLGHDTMYWYKQDSKKFLKIMFSYNNKELIINETVPNRFSPKSPDKAHLNLHINSLELGDSAVYFCASSQVTSASYGYTFGSGTRLTVV.